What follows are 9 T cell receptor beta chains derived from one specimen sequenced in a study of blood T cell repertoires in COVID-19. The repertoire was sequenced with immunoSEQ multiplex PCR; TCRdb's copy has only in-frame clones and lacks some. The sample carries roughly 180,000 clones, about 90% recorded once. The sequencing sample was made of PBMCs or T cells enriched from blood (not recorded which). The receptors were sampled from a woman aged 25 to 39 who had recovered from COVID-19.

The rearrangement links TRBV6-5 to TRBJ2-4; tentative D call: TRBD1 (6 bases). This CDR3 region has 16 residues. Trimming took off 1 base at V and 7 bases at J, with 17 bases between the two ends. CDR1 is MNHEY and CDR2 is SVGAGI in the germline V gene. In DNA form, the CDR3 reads TGTGCCAGCAGTTACTTGGGATCGGGACACGGGAACATTCAGTACTTC. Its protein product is CASSYLGSGHGNIQYF.

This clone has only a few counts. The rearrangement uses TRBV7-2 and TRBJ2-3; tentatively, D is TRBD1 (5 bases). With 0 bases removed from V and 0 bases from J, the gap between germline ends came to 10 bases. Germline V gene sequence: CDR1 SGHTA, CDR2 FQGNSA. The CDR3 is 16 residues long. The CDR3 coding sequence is TGTGCCAGCAGCTTAGCGGGGCTTCCTAGCACAGATACGCAGTATTTT. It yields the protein CASSLAGLPSTDTQYF.

This CDR3 reads CASSQLVKANIQYF. CDR3 DNA: TGTGCCAGTAGCCAACTAGTGAAGGCCAACATTCAGTACTTC. The chain uses TRBV19 and TRBJ2-4, with D tentatively TRBD2 (5 bases). The germline gives CDR1 LNHDA, CDR2 SQIVND (reference sequence). The CDR3 is 14 residues long. The ends were cut back, 6 bases at V and 7 bases at J, with 16 bases in the middle.

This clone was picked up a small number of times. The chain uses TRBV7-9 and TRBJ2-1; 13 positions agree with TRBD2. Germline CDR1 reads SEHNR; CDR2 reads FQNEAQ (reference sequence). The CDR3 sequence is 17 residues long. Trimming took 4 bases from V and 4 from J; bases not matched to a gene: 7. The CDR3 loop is CASSSTRLAGGYNEQFF. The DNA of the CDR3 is TGTGCCAGCAGCTCAACGAGACTAGCGGGAGGTTACAATGAGCAGTTCTTC.

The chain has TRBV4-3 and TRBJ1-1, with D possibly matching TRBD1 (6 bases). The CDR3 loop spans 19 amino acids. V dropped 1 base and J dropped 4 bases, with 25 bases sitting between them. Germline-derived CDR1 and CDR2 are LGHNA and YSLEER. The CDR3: CASSQAQSRDMGLGTEAFF. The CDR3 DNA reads TGCGCCAGCAGCCAAGCCCAGTCCCGGGACATGGGTTTGGGCACTGAAGCTTTCTTT.

The CDR3 loop reads CATTRAGDTIYF. In nucleotides, the CDR3 is TGTGCCACCACTAGGGCGGGAGACACCATATATTTT. The chain joins TRBV10-3 to TRBJ1-3; D is ambiguous. Trimming removed 10 bases at V and 8 bases at J, with 15 bases between. The CDR3 has 12 residues. Germline CDR1 and CDR2: ENHRY and SYGVKD.

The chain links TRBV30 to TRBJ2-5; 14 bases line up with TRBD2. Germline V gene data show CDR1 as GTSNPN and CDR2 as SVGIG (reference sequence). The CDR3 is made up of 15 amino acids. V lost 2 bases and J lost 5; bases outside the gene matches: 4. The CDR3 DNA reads TGTGCCTGGAGTCGACTAGCGGGGGGGCGCGAGACCCAGTACTTC. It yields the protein CAWSRLAGGRETQYF.

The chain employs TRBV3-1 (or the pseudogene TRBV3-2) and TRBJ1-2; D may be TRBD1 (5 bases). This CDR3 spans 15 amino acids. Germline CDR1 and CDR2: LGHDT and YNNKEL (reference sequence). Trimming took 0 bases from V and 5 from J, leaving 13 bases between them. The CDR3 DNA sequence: TGTGCCAGCAGCCAAGAGGAAGCAGGGCGGTATGGCTACACCTTC. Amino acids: CASSQEEAGRYGYTF.

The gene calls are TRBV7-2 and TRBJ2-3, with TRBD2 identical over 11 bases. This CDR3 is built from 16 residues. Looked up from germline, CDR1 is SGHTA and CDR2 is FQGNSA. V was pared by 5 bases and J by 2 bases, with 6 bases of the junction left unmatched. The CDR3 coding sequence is TGTGCCAGCAGCCCGGGACTAGCGGAACCCACAGATACGCAGTATTTT. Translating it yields CASSPGLAEPTDTQYF.